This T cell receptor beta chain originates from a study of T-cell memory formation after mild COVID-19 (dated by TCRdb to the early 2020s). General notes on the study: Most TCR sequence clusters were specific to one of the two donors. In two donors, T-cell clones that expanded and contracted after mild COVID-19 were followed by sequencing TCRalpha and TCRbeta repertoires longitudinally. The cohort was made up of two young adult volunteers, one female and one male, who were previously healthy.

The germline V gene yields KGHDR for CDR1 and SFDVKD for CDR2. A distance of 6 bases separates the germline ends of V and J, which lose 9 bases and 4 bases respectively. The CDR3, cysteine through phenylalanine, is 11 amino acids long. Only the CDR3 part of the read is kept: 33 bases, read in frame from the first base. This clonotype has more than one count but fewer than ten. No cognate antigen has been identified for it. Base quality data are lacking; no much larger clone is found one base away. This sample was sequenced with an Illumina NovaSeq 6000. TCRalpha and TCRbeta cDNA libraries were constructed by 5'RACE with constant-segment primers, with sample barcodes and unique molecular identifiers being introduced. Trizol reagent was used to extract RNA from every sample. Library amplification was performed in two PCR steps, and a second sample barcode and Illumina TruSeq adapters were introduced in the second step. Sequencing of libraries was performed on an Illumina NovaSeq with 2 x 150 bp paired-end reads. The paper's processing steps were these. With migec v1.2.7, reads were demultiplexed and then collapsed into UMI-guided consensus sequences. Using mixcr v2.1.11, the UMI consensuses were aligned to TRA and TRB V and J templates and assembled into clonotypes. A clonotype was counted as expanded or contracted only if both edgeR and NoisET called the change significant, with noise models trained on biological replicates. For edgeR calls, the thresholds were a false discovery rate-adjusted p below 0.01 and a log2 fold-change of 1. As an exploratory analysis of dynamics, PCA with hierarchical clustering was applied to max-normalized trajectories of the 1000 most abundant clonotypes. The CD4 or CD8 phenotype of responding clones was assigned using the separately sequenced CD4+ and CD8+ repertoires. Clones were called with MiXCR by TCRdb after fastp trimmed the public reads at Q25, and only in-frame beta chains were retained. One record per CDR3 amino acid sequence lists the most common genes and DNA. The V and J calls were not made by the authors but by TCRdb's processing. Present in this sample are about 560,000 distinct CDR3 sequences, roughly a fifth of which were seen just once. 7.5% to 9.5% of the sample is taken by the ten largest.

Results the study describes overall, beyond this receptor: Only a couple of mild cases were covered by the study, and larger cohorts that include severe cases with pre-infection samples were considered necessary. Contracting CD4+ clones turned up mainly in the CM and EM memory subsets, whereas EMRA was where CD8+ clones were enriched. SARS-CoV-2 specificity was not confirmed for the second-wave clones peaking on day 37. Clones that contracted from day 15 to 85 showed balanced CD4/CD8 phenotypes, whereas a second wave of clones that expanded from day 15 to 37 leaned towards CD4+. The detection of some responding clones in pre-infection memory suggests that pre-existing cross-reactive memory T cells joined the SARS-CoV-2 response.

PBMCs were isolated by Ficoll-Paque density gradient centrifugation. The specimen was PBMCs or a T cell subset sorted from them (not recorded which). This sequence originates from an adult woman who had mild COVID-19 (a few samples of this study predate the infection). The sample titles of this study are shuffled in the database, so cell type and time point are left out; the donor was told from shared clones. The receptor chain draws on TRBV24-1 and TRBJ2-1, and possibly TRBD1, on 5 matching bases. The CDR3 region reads CATGAYNEQFF. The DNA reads TGTGCCACCGGGGCTTACAATGAGCAGTTCTTC.